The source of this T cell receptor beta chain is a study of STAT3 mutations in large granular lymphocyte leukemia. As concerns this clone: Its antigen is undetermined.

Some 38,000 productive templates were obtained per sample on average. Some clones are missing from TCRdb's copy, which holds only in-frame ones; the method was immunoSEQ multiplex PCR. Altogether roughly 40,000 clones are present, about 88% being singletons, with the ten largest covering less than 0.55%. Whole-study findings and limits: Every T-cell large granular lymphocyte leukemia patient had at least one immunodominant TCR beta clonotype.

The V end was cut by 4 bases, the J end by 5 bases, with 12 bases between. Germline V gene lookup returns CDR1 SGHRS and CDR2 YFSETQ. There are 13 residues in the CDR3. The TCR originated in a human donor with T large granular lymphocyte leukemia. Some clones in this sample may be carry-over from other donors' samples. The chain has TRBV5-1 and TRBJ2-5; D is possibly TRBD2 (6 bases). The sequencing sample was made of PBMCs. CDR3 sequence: CASSPTRGETQYF. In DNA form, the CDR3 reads TGCGCCAGCAGCCCCACACGGGGGGAGACCCAGTACTTC. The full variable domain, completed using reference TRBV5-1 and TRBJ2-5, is KAGVTQTPRYLIKTRGQQVTLSCSPISGHRSVSWYQQTPGQGLQFLFEYFSETQRNKGNFPGRFSGRQFSNSRSEMNVSTLELGDSALYLCASSPTRGETQYFGPGTRLLVL.